This T cell receptor (beta chain) was identified in a study of beta chain features in type 1 diabetes. Study overall: Patients and healthy donors were similar in age, gender and cell yields.

Trimming removed 4 bases at V and 0 bases at J, with 13 bases between. The CDR3 runs 15 residues. CDR1 and CDR2 from the germline V gene are GTSNPN and SVGIG (reference sequence). Whole-study findings and limits: Patients showed naive, central memory and Treg TCRB repertoires that appeared more similar than those of healthy donors.

Every bit of the isolated RNA underwent reverse transcription, so sequencing read expressed TCRB transcripts. Regulatory, naive and central memory T cell samples averaged around 3.6 million reads. Assay: immunoSEQ multiplex PCR; the TCRdb copy retains only in-frame clones and omits some. The table records under 450,000 clones, about 16% of them present only once. Turning to this clone: As yet, its antigen is unknown.

The receptor comes from a woman in her late teens or twenties in good health. Sequencing input: naive CD4+ T cells from blood. J is TRBJ1-5 and V is TRBV30; a possible D gene is TRBD1 (6 bases). The CDR3 sequence is CAWNLQGNSNQPQHF. CDR3 coding DNA: TGTGCCTGGAACCTCCAGGGGAATAGCAATCAGCCCCAGCATTTT.